This T cell receptor beta chain was found in a study of lymphopenia after photon versus proton radiotherapy. Study findings and constraints: Better survival with proton therapy was suggested as possible, not demonstrated. Post-nadir TCR diversity decline inversely tracked overall survival among those who died. Under photons, naive T cells and diversity fell while effector/memory populations rose.

Worth noting for this clone: The antigen is undetermined.

Looked up from germline, CDR1 is LNHDA and CDR2 is SQIVND (reference sequence). The CDR3 covers 13 residues. J was trimmed by 5 bases and V by 6 bases; bases with no gene match: 3. The assay was immunoSEQ multiplex PCR, and TCRdb's table has in-frame clones only and misses some. The repertoire includes under 30,000 clones, roughly nine tenths of them detected once, and 0.65% to 0.9% sits in the top ten. The clonotype was recovered from a woman in her fifties or sixties with cholangiocarcinoma. V usage is TRBV19 and J usage is TRBJ2-5; 10 nucleotides match TRBD1. Sequenced material: peripheral blood, taken from a patient treated with photon-based radiotherapy. The CDR3 bases are TGTGCCAGTAGCGGACAGGGGGGCGAGACCCAGTACTTC. Translating it yields CASSGQGGETQYF.